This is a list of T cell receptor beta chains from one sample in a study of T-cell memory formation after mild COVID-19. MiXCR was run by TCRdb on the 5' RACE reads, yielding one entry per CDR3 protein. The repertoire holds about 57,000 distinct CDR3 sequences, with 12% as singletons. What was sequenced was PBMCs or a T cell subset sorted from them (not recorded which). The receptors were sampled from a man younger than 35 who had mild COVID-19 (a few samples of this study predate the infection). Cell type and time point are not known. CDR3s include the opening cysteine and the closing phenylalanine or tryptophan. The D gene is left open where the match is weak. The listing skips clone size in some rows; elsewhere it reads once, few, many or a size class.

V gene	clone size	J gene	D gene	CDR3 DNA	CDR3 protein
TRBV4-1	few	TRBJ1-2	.	TGCGCCAGCAGCCAGGACGGGGGACACTATGGCTACACCTTC	CASSQDGGHYGYTF
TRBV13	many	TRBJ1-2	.	TGTGCCAGCAGCCAATTTCCAGGTTTTAGCTATGGCTACACCTTC	CASSQFPGFSYGYTF
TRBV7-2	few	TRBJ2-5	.	TGTGCCAGCGGAAGGAATTTAGAGACCCAGTACTTC	CASGRNLETQYF
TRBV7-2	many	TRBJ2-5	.	TGTGCCAGCAGCCAGAGGTGGTCCCAAGAGACCCAGTACTTC	CASSQRWSQETQYF
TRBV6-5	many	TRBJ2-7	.	TGTGCCAGCAGTTACCGGGTGTCAGGGGGGCGCGAGCAGTACTTC	CASSYRVSGGREQYF
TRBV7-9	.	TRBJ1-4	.	TGTGCCAGCAGCTTAGCGGTGGGGGAAAAACTGTTTTTT	CASSLAVGEKLFF
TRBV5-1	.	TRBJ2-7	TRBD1	TGCGCCAGCAGCTTCCAGGGGGCAACTGGCGAGCAGTACTTC	CASSFQGATGEQYF
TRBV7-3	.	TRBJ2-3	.	TGTGCCAGCAGCTCAGGCGCGGATACGCAGTATTTT	CASSSGADTQYF
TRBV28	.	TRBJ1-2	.	TGTGCCAGCATCGGGCTGGATGGCTACACCTTC	CASIGLDGYTF
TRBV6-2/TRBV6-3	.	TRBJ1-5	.	TGTGCCAGCAGTTACCTGGGGGGACAGCCCCAGCATTTT	CASSYLGGQPQHF
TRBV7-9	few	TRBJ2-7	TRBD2	TGTGCCAGCAGGTCAACTAGCGGGGGGATCCTACTCTACGAGCAGTACTTC	CASRSTSGGILLYEQYF
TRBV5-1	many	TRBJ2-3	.	TGCGCCAGCAGCTTCCCGGGGGACGATACGCAGTATTTT	CASSFPGDDTQYF
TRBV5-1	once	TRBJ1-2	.	TGCGCCAGCAGCTTGGAAACACCTAACTATGGCTACACCTTC	CASSLETPNYGYTF
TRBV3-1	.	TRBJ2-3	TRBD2	TGTGCCAGCAGCCAAGGGACTAGCGGGGTACAGGGTACGCAGTATTTT	CASSQGTSGVQGTQYF
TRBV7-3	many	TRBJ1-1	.	TGTGCCAGCAGCCATATGAGGGACACTGAAGCTTTCTTT	CASSHMRDTEAFF
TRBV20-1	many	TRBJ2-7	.	TGCAGTGCTAGGGCGTTCGACGAGCAGTACTTC	CSARAFDEQYF
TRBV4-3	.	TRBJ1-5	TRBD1	TGCGCCAGCAGCCATTCCTGGACAGGGGGCAATCAGCCCCAGCATTTT	CASSHSWTGGNQPQHF
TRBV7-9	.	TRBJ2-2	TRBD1	TGTGCCAGCAGCAAACCGGGACAGATTTCCACCGGGGAGCTGTTTTTT	CASSKPGQISTGELFF
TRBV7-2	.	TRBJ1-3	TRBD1	TGTGCCAGCAGCTATACGACAGGGGGCTCTGGAAACACCATATATTTT	CASSYTTGGSGNTIYF
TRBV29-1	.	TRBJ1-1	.	TGCAGCGTTGATCGCAGCACTGAAGCTTTCTTT	CSVDRSTEAFF
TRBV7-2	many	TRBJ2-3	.	TGCGCCAGCAGCTTGGTGGGAGATACGCAGTATTTT	CASSLVGDTQYF
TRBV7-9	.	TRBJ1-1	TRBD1	TGTGCCAGCAGCTTAGTAGGAGGGGGCCCAGGGAACACTGAAGCTTTCTTT	CASSLVGGGPGNTEAFF
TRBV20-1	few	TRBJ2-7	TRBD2	TGCAGTGCGTCGCTAGCGGGGGTACACGAGCAGTACTTC	CSASLAGVHEQYF
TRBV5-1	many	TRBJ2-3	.	TGCGCCAGCAACGACCCGGGCAGCCAAGATACGCAGTATTTT	CASNDPGSQDTQYF
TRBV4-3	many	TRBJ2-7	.	TGCGCCAGCAGCCAAGATCGGGGTCGTAGGGTCTACGAGCAGTACTTC	CASSQDRGRRVYEQYF
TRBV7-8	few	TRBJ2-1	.	TGTGCCAGCAGCGCCTGGATCAACAATGAGCAGTTCTTC	CASSAWINNEQFF
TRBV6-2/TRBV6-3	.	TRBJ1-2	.	TGTGCCAGCAGTCTCCTCGGCAGAGGCTACACCTTC	CASSLLGRGYTF
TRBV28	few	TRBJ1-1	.	TGTGCCACCGAGCTTTTCGGGAACACTGAAGCTTTCTTT	CATELFGNTEAFF
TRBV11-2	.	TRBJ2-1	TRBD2	TGTGCCAGCAGCTTAAGGCGGGGGGCAAACAATGAGCAGTTCTTC	CASSLRRGANNEQFF
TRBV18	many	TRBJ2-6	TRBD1	TGTGCCAGCTCACCACTACAGGGGCAGGGGGCCAACGTCCTGACTTTC	CASSPLQGQGANVLTF
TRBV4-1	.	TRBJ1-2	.	TGCGCCAGCAGCCAAGTCTCCCGGGGGCCGGGTGGCTACACCTTC	CASSQVSRGPGGYTF
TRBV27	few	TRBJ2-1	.	TGTGCCAGCAGTGGGGCGGGTGGAAGTGCCTACAATGAGCAGTTCTTC	CASSGAGGSAYNEQFF
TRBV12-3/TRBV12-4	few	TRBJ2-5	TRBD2	TGTGCCAGCAGCTGGACTAGCGGAACGATACAAGAGACCCAGTACTTC	CASSWTSGTIQETQYF
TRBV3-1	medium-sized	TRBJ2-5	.	TGTGCCAGCAGCCACAAAGGCGGCTGGGCAACAGAGACCCAGTACTTC	CASSHKGGWATETQYF
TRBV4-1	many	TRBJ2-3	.	TGCGCCAGCAGCCAAGATCCCCCCGCAGATACGCAGTATTTT	CASSQDPPADTQYF
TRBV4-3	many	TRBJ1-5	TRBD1	TGCGCCAGCAGCCAAAATGGTGAGGGGGCGAGTCAGCCCCAGCATTTT	CASSQNGEGASQPQHF
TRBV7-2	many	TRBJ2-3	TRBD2	TGTGCCAGCAGCCAACTAGCGGGGGGCCAAGGTGATACGCAGTATTTT	CASSQLAGGQGDTQYF
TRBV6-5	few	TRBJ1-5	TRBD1	TGTGCCAGCAGTAAACTACAGGGGAATCAGCCCCAGCATTTT	CASSKLQGNQPQHF
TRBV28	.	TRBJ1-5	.	TGTGCCAGCAGTTTAGAGGGTTTCCAGCCCCAGCATTTT	CASSLEGFQPQHF
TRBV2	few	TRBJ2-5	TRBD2	TGTGCCAGCGGAGATAGCGGGGCGGAGACCCAGTACTTC	CASGDSGAETQYF
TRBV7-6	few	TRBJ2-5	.	TGTGCCAGCGGGCGGGCCCGGCAAGAGACCCAGTACTTC	CASGRARQETQYF
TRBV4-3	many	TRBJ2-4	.	TGCGCCAGCAGCCAAGAGAGCTCGAGAGCCAAAAACATTCAGTACTTC	CASSQESSRAKNIQYF
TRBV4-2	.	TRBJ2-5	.	TGTGCCAGCAGCTACGGAGTGGAGCAAGAGACCCAGTACTTC	CASSYGVEQETQYF
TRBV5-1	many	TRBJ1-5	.	TGCGCCAGCAGCCCGGGTGATAGCAATCAGCCCCAGCATTTT	CASSPGDSNQPQHF
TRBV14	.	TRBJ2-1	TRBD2	TGTGCCAGCAGCCCGAGGGGACTAGCGGGGGTCGGCTCCTACAATGAGCAGTTCTTC	CASSPRGLAGVGSYNEQFF
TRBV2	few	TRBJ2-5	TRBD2	TGTGCCAGCAGTGCGGCTAGCGGGGGGGAAGAGACCCAGTACTTC	CASSAASGGEETQYF
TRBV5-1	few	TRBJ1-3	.	TGCGCCAGCAGCTTGTTTCAGGCCAGCTCTGGAAACACCATATATTTT	CASSLFQASSGNTIYF
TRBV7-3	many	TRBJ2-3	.	TGTGCCAGCAGCTTAGTAGGGGTCCGAGATACGCAGTATTTT	CASSLVGVRDTQYF
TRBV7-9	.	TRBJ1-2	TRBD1	TGTGCCAGCAGCCCGGACAGGTACTATGGCTACACCTTC	CASSPDRYYGYTF
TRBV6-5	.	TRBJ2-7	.	TGTGCCAGCAGTTACGGGGCAGCCCTCGAGCAGTACTTC	CASSYGAALEQYF
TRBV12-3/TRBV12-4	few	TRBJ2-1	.	TGTGCCAGCAAAAAGGACGCTCTTATCTTGCAGTTCTTC	CASKKDALILQFF